This T cell receptor (beta chain) emerged from a study of T cell repertoires in cytomegalovirus infection. Overall study results and limits: Summed frequency of shared TCR beta families picked out CMV carriers who also had the relevant HLA. Dominant in the ex vivo response were TCR beta clonotypes restricted by HLA-C and specific for CMV.

This clonotype was found many times. Its specificity is unknown. MiXCR, applied by TCRdb to the reads, yields one record per CDR3 protein. There are hundreds of thousands of distinct CDR3 sequences in the sample; approximately 24% occur only once, and less than 10% lies in the top ten. CDR1 and CDR2 from the germline V gene are MDHEN and SYDVKM. The CDR3 is 20 residues long. Trimming left V 3 bases short and J 0 bases short, with 21 bases between. The chain joins TRBV28 to TRBJ2-6; D possibly corresponds to TRBD1 (5 bases). The material sequenced was CD8+ T cells from PBMCs. This sequence originates from a human donor in good health (CMV status not recorded). Some clones in this sample may be carry-over from other donors' samples. This chain's CDR3 is CASSFSPDNYQPSGANVLTF. In DNA form, the CDR3 reads TGTGCCAGCAGTTTTTCCCCGGACAATTACCAACCCTCTGGGGCCAACGTCCTGACTTTC.